The 18 T cell receptor beta chains presented below share a single source sample, sequenced in a study of cytomegalovirus exposure and HLA in healthy donors. The PCR had 60 Vbeta and 13 Jbeta primers. This table comes from immunoSEQ multiplex PCR, and its TCRdb copy is limited to in-frame clones, with some not included. The sample lists 100,000 to 120,000 clones, over 60% occurring once. Specimen: PBMCs. The receptors derive from a young man in good health and CMV-seropositive.

This clone has only a few counts. Here the CDR3 reads CASSQDRGQSPLHF. DNA of the CDR3: TGTGCCAGCAGCCAAGATAGGGGGCAATCACCCCTCCACTTT. V and J are TRBV4-2 and TRBJ1-6, with 7 nucleotides matching TRBD1. V gave up 0 bases and J gave up 10 bases; unmatched junction bases: 3. CDR1 and CDR2 from the germline V gene are LGHNA and YNFKEQ. The CDR3 runs to 14 residues.

The V gene is TRBV5-6, the J gene TRBJ1-3; D is ambiguous. The germline CDR1 and CDR2 sequences are SGHDT and YYEEEE. This CDR3 comprises 11 residues. Trimming removed 3 bases at V and 8 bases at J, with 6 bases between. The CDR3 region has the DNA TGTGCCAGCAGCTGGGGAGACACCATATATTTT. It encodes CASSWGDTIYF.

This clone was seen once. This rearrangement joins TRBV6-4 to TRBJ2-3; D call uncertain. Germline CDR1 and CDR2: MRHNA and SNTAGT. This CDR3 is built from 17 residues. V was cut by 3 bases and J by 1 base, with 17 bases left in between. The CDR3 region is CASSEWYITSGTDTQYF. The CDR3, as DNA: TGTGCCAGCAGTGAATGGTACATCACCTCTGGCACAGATACGCAGTATTTT.

On this clone itself: At one end, the junction sequence differs from germline, possibly due to a read error. Other DNA sequences of this sample code for an identical CDR3. The chain carries TRBV5-4 and TRBJ1-6, with D unclear. There are 12 residues in the CDR3. The germline CDR1 and CDR2 sequences are SGHNT and YYREEE (reference sequence). In DNA form, the CDR3 reads TGCGCCAGCAGCTCGCGGGATTCACCCCTCCACTTT. It yields the protein CASSSRDSPLHF. Based on the CDR3 plus reference TRBV5-4 and TRBJ1-6, the full variable domain is ETGVTQSPTHLIKTRGQQVTLRCSSQSGHNTVSWYQQALGQGPQFIFQYYREEENGRGNFPPRFSGLQFPNYSSELNVNALELDDSALYLCASSSRDSPLHFGNGTRLTVT.

The chain employs TRBV7-6 and TRBJ2-7, with D maybe TRBD1 (8 bases). Germline CDR1 and CDR2: SGHVS and FNYEAQ. This CDR3 is 14 amino acids long. V was trimmed by 3 bases and J by 3 bases, leaving 12 bases between them. Written as DNA, the CDR3 is TGTGCCAGCAGCTTGGGGGGGACAGGCTACGAGCAGTACTTC. Its protein is CASSLGGTGYEQYF.

This sequence joins TRBV9 and TRBJ2-3; tentatively, D is TRBD1 (5 bases). V lost 4 bases and J 4 bases, leaving 22 bases between the germline ends. Germline CDR1 and CDR2: SGDLS and YYNGEE. This CDR3 comprises 17 residues. The CDR3 spells CASSHQGGVSGADTQYF. In nucleotides, the CDR3 is TGTGCCAGCAGCCACCAGGGCGGCGTGAGTGGCGCAGATACGCAGTATTTT.

The V and J genes are TRBV27 and TRBJ1-6; 10 bases are a match to TRBD1. The J segment lost 7 bases and the V segment lost 6 bases, leaving 3 bases of the junction unmatched. CDR3 size: 14 residues. Germline V lookup: CDR1 MNHEY, CDR2 SMNVEV (reference sequence). The CDR3: CASSLDRGNSPLHF. For the CDR3, the DNA is TGTGCCAGCAGCCTGGACAGGGGGAATTCACCCCTCCACTTT.

This clone has just one count. The V and J genes are TRBV7-9 and TRBJ2-1; TRBD1 agrees at 9 bases. The germline CDR1 and CDR2 sequences are SEHNR and FQNEAQ (reference sequence). The junction had 7 bases not matched to a gene; V was cut back by 5 bases and J by 5 bases. This CDR3 is 15 amino acids long. The CDR3 DNA sequence: TGTGCCAGCAGCCCTCCGGGACAGGGTAACAATGAGCAGTTCTTC. Its protein is CASSPPGQGNNEQFF.

This clone was observed a handful of times. Germline is not matched at one junction end, which may reflect a read error. The V gene is TRBV4-3, the J gene TRBJ2-1; 8 positions agree with TRBD2. Germline CDR1 and CDR2: LGHNA and YSLEER. The CDR3 spans 15 residues. CDR3 in DNA: TGCGCCAGCAGCCAAGTTGCGGGGGGCTACAATGAGCCGTTCTTC. Protein product: CASSQVAGGYNEPFF.

The CDR3 sequence is CASSDRGAQETQYF. In nucleotides, the CDR3 is TGTGCCAGCAGCGACAGGGGTGCCCAAGAGACCCAGTACTTC. This chain connects TRBV27 to TRBJ2-5, with 8 bases fitting TRBD1. CDR1 is MNHEY, CDR2 SMNVEV, per germline (reference sequence). V was pared by 6 bases and J by 1 base, with 4 bases of the junction left unmatched. There are 14 residues in the CDR3.

V gene TRBV4-3 combines with J gene TRBJ2-1; D gene uncertain. The CDR3 runs 15 residues. Germline CDR1 and CDR2: LGHNA and YSLEER. Trimming pared 1 base from V and 5 bases from J, leaving 12 bases between. CDR3 residues: CASSQGDRLNNEQFF. CDR3 DNA: TGCGCCAGCAGCCAAGGAGACCGACTGAACAATGAGCAGTTCTTC.

The J gene is TRBJ2-7, the V gene TRBV5-6; TRBD2 aligns across 10 bases. CDR3 length equals 16 residues. The germline V gene has CDR1 SGHDT and CDR2 YYEEEE. Losses at the gene ends were 0 bases for V and 6 bases for J; bases not matched to a gene: 9. CDR3 protein: CASSLGAGGPLLEQYF. CDR3 DNA: TGTGCCAGCAGCTTGGGAGCGGGGGGGCCTCTTCTCGAGCAGTACTTC.

The J gene is TRBJ1-4, the V gene TRBV6-6; D is unclear. The CDR3 totals 14 residues. V was pared by 5 bases and J by 8 bases, with 15 bases between. Germline V CDR1 and CDR2: MNHNY, SVGAGI (reference sequence). CDR3 sequence: CASSPSTTGEKLFF. CDR3 in DNA: TGTGCCAGCAGTCCATCGACGACGGGGGAAAAACTGTTTTTT.

This chain joins TRBV14 and TRBJ2-2; 9 nucleotides agree with TRBD2. This CDR3 spans 16 amino acids. V shed 2 bases and J 5 bases; nucleotides not matched to a gene: 6. Germline values: CDR1 SGHDN, CDR2 FVKESK. This CDR3 reads CASSQLPSGVTGELFF. The CDR3 nucleotides are TGTGCCAGCAGCCAACTCCCTAGCGGGGTTACCGGGGAGCTGTTTTTT. Full variable domain (outside the CDR3, taken from reference TRBV14 and TRBJ2-2): EAGVTQFPSHSVIEKGQTVTLRCDPISGHDNLYWYRRVMGKEIKFLLHFVKESKQDESGMPNNRFLAERTGGTYSTLKVQPAELEDSGVYFCASSQLPSGVTGELFFGEGSRLTVL.

The CDR3 protein is CASSGGPTPSGLGTGELFF. CDR3 coding DNA: TGTGCCAGCAGCGGAGGGCCAACCCCCAGCGGGTTGGGGACCGGGGAGCTGTTTTTT. The chain employs TRBV9 and TRBJ2-2, with a possible D match to TRBD2 (6 bases). Germline CDR1 is SGDLS and CDR2 is YYNGEE. The CDR3 length is 19 residues. The germline V and J ends were trimmed by 3 bases and 5 bases, with 26 bases remaining between them.

CDR3: CASGGTSGGNTGELFF. The CDR3 region has the DNA TGCGCCAGCGGAGGGACTAGCGGGGGTAACACCGGGGAGCTGTTTTTT. V usage is TRBV5-1 and J usage is TRBJ2-2; 14 nucleotides match TRBD2. Trimming cost V 7 bases and J 2 bases; bases outside gene matches: 4. Germline V gene data show CDR1 as SGHRS and CDR2 as YFSETQ. The CDR3 consists of 16 residues.

This chain joins TRBV9 and TRBJ1-4; D perhaps matches TRBD1 (6 bases). Trimming stripped 3 bases from V and 5 bases from J, with 14 bases between. The CDR3 is made up of 15 amino acids. CDR1 SGDLS and CDR2 YYNGEE come from the germline V gene. The CDR3, as DNA: TGTGCCAGCAGCGCGCAGTCAACAGGGAATGAAAAACTGTTTTTT. Protein product: CASSAQSTGNEKLFF. The full variable domain, rest sourced from reference TRBV9 and TRBJ1-4, is DSGVTQTPKHLITATGQRVTLRCSPRSGDLSVYWYQQSLDQGLQFLIQYYNGEERAKGNILERFSAQQFPDLHSELNLSSLELGDSALYFCASSAQSTGNEKLFFGSGTQLSVL.

This sequence joins TRBV11-3 and TRBJ2-1, with D possibly TRBD2 on 7 matching bases. The CDR3 totals 14 residues. The V gene lost 5 bases and the J gene lost 10 bases, with 18 bases spanning the gap. The germline gives CDR1 SGHNT, CDR2 YENEEA. The CDR3 is CASSRSGGAGEQFF. For the CDR3, the DNA is TGTGCCAGCAGCCGGAGTGGGGGGGCGGGGGAGCAGTTCTTC.